This TCR beta chain was documented in a study of T cell repertoires in cytomegalovirus infection (dated by TCRdb to between 2017 and 2020). Regarding the study in general: Alongside well-studied HLA-B-restricted epitopes, the peptide stimulations were aimed at recently identified HLA-C-restricted CMV epitopes, whose presentation resists viral immunomodulation. The HLA type of each donor mattered for the analysis, because public TCR beta signatures pointed to carriage of CMV infection along with the matching HLA type.

At the junction V is shortened by 9 bases and J by 6 bases; bases outside the gene matches: 14. Counted from cysteine to phenylalanine, this CDR3 has 14 amino acids. Only CDR3 DNA is held: 42 bases, read in frame from base 1. CDR1 and CDR2, looked up from the germline V gene, are MDHEN and SYDVKM. The treatment or condition label here, explained by the study, means: in vitro stimulation with specific CMV peptide epitopes to enrich CMV-specific T cells. Points the paper makes about the study in general: The ex vivo response was dominated by HLA-C-restricted CMV-specific TCR beta clonotypes, and the single most frequent clonotype in two of eight donors was supplied by these HLA-C-restricted clonotypes. Cumulative frequency of public TCR beta family members discriminated carriers of CMV infection plus the relevant HLA type in this cohort and an independent approximately 340-donor cohort.

For sequencing, an Illumina HiSeq 1500 was employed. TCRdb's own reprocessing of the public reads used fastp at Q25 and MiXCR and kept productive beta chains. Every entry covers one CDR3 protein and lists the most common genes and DNA from its rows. Within this sample are around 25,000 distinct CDR3 sequences, with under 25% of them counted one time only. Together, the top ten hold over 80% of the sample. A remark on this clonotype: Its cognate antigen has yet to be identified. No qualities accompany the bases; no much larger clone lies one base away.

This TCR was recovered from a human donor in good health (CMV status not recorded). Some clones in this sample may be carry-over from other donors' samples. The material sequenced was CD8+ T cells from cultured PBMCs, taken from culture after CMV antigen stimulation. In this chain, TRBV28 is recombined with TRBJ2-7, with 7 bases matching TRBD1. The CDR3 sequence is CASLTYDREGEQYF. The base sequence is TGTGCCAGTTTAACCTACGACAGGGAAGGCGAGCAGTACTTC.